What follows are 15 T cell receptor beta chains derived from one specimen sequenced in a study of OX40 agonist ivuxolimab in advanced cancers. Produced via immunoSEQ multiplex PCR; TCRdb's table is partial and in-frame only. The repertoire includes more than 80,000 clones, around 92% of them detected once, and around 0.28% sits in the top ten. This specimen was CD4+ or CD8+ T cells sorted from blood, taken in a trial of the OX40 agonist ivuxolimab. The origin of the receptors is an adult with an advanced solid tumor such as melanoma, head and neck, liver or kidney cancer.

The rearrangement links TRBV28 to TRBJ1-2, with D tentatively TRBD1 (5 bases). Trimming left V 7 bases short and J 5 bases short, with 14 bases between. In germline, CDR1 is MDHEN, CDR2 SYDVKM. This CDR3 has 13 amino acids. In nucleotides, the CDR3 is TGTGCCAGCAACCTGGGACTGTCTTATGGCTACACCTTC. Amino acid sequence: CASNLGLSYGYTF.

The rearrangement joins TRBV7-8 to TRBJ1-1; the match to TRBD1 covers 9 bases. V was pared by 5 bases and J by 7 bases, with 8 bases of the junction left unmatched. Per germline, CDR1 SGHVS and CDR2 FQNEAQ. This CDR3 has 14 residues. CDR3 nucleotide sequence: TGTGCCAGCAGCAGCCGGGACAGGGCGGGTGAAGCTTTCTTT. This sequence encodes CASSSRDRAGEAFF.

CDR3 amino acids: CASSWAGDGYTF. Here the CDR3 DNA reads TGTGCCAGCAGCTGGGCGGGGGATGGCTACACCTTC. This chain links TRBV11-2 with TRBJ1-2; tentatively, D is TRBD1 (5 bases). This CDR3 is 12 amino acids long. Per germline, CDR1 SGHAT and CDR2 FQNNGV. V shed 4 bases and J shed 6 bases, with 9 bases lying between them.

The V and J genes are TRBV4-2 and TRBJ2-1; TRBD1 matches at 11 bases. Germline CDR1 LGHNA, CDR2 YNFKEQ. The trim removed 3 bases at V and 10 bases at J, leaving 5 bases unmatched. The CDR3 covers 14 residues. The CDR3 nucleotides are TGTGCCAGCAGCCACGGACAGGGGGCTGGGGAGCAGTTCTTC. Translation: CASSHGQGAGEQFF.

The J gene is TRBJ1-2, the V gene TRBV19; 7 positions match TRBD1. Germline trimming cut 5 bases from V and 7 bases from J; bases unmatched to any gene: 4. There are 12 residues in the CDR3. Germline V gives CDR1 LNHDA, CDR2 SQIVND (reference sequence). The CDR3 bases are TGTGCCAGTAGTTTGACAGGGAGTGGCTACACCTTC. Translating gives CASSLTGSGYTF. Combining the CDR3 with reference TRBV19 and TRBJ1-2 gives the whole variable domain DGGITQSPKYLFRKEGQNVTLSCEQNLNHDAMYWYRQDPGQGLRLIYYSQIVNDFQKGDIAEGYSVSREKKESFPLTVTSAQKNPTAFYLCASSLTGSGYTFGSGTRLTVV.

The chain is built from TRBV19 and TRBJ1-2; D is uncertain. V lost 5 bases to trimming and J lost 1 base, with 8 bases between them. Looked up from germline, CDR1 is LNHDA and CDR2 is SQIVND (reference sequence). The CDR3 runs to 13 residues. The CDR3 DNA reads TGTGCCAGTAGTTCAGGACTTAACTATGGCTACACCTTC. Its protein is CASSSGLNYGYTF.

This clone was counted a single time. The rearrangement links TRBV28 to TRBJ2-3, with D possibly being TRBD1 (5 bases). The CDR3 length is 14 residues. Germline assignment: CDR1 MDHEN and CDR2 SYDVKM. V was pared by 2 bases and J by 1 base, with 7 bases between. CDR3 in DNA: TGTGCCAGCAGTTTAGTAGGGGGCACAGATACGCAGTATTTT. This translates into CASSLVGGTDTQYF.

This chain connects TRBV18 to TRBJ2-1, with 8 bases aligning to TRBD2. The CDR3 is made up of 12 amino acids. V lost 3 bases to trimming and J lost 12 bases; unmatched junction nucleotides: 4. Germline V gene data show CDR1 as KGHSH and CDR2 as LQKENI. Here the CDR3 DNA reads TGTGCCAGCTCACCCGAGGGGACTAGGCAGTTCTTC. Protein product: CASSPEGTRQFF.

This sequence joins TRBV11-2 and TRBJ1-2; possible D gene TRBD1, 5 bases. Germline assignment: CDR1 SGHAT and CDR2 FQNNGV. Trimming took 4 bases from V and 4 from J, leaving 13 bases between them. The CDR3 consists of 14 residues. CDR3 residues: CASSSPRAPYGYTF. Written as DNA, the CDR3 is TGTGCCAGCAGCTCCCCCAGGGCTCCCTATGGCTACACCTTC.

The genes are TRBV11-2 and TRBJ1-1; unclear D gene. Trimming removed 2 bases from V and 4 bases from J, with 14 bases in between. CDR3 length: 15 residues. Germline CDR1 and CDR2: SGHAT and FQNNGV. The CDR3 DNA reads TGTGCCAGCAGCTTACTCGGTCCCTTTGCCACTGAAGCTTTCTTT. Protein sequence: CASSLLGPFATEAFF. The variable domain in full, with the rest retrieved from reference TRBV11-2 and TRBJ1-1, is EAGVAQSPRYKIIEKRQSVAFWCNPISGHATLYWYQQILGQGPKLLIQFQNNGVVDDSQLPKDRFSAERLKGVDSTLKIQPAKLEDSAVYLCASSLLGPFATEAFFGQGTRLTVV.

The CDR3 sequence is CASSLDGLAGGGYNEQFF. CDR3 sequence (DNA): TGTGCCAGCAGTTTAGATGGACTAGCGGGAGGGGGATACAATGAGCAGTTCTTC. The chain uses TRBV27 and TRBJ2-1; 15 nucleotides line up with TRBD2. Germline assignment: CDR1 MNHEY and CDR2 SMNVEV (reference sequence). The CDR3 runs 18 residues. V shed 2 bases and J 4 bases; nucleotides not matched to a gene: 6.

The CDR3 DNA is TGTGCCAGCAGCCAGGTGAGCTACGAGCAGTACTTC. It specifies CASSQVSYEQYF. The rearrangement joins TRBV14 to TRBJ2-7; D uncertain. CDR1 SGHDN and CDR2 FVKESK come from the germline V gene. CDR3 length equals 12 residues. V lost 3 bases to trimming and J lost 3 bases, with 6 bases between them.

The rearrangement links TRBV7-2 to TRBJ1-2; D is possibly TRBD1 (5 bases). The CDR3 covers 14 residues. Trimming took 5 bases from V and 0 from J, leaving 10 bases between them. Germline V CDR1 and CDR2: SGHTA, FQGNSA. The CDR3: CASSGRQSNYGYTF. CDR3 coding DNA: TGTGCCAGCAGCGGCAGACAGTCTAACTATGGCTACACCTTC.

The V gene is TRBV4-3, the J gene TRBJ1-2; D is unresolved. The CDR3 is 15 residues long. Germline loops: CDR1 LGHNA, CDR2 YSLEER. The germline V and J ends were trimmed by 0 bases and 5 bases, with 13 bases remaining between them. The CDR3: CASSQEGLEEYGYTF. The CDR3 DNA sequence: TGCGCCAGCAGCCAAGAGGGTCTGGAGGAGTATGGCTACACCTTC.

The chain carries TRBV18 and TRBJ2-1; D possibly matches TRBD1 or TRBD2 (5 bases each). The CDR3 runs to 15 residues. V lost 1 base to trimming and J lost 8 bases, with 15 bases between them. The germline V gene encodes CDR1 KGHSH and CDR2 LQKENI. CDR3 region: CASSPQQEVGDEQFF. DNA of the CDR3: TGTGCCAGCTCACCACAACAGGAGGTGGGCGATGAGCAGTTCTTC.